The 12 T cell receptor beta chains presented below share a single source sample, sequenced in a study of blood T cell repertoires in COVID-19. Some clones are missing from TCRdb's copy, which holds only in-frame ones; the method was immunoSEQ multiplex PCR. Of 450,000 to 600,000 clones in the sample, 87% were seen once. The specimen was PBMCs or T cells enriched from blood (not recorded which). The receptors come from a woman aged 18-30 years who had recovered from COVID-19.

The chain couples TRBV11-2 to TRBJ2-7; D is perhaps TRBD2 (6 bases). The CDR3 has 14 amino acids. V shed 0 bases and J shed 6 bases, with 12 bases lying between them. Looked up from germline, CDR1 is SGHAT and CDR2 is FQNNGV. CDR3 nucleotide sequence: TGTGCCAGCAGCTTAGATCTCGGAGGGCTCGAGCAGTACTTC. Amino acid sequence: CASSLDLGGLEQYF.

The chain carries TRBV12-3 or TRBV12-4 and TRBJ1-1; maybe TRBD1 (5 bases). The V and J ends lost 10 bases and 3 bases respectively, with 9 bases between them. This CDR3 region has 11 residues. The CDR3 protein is CATGGDTEAFF. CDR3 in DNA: TGTGCCACGGGAGGGGACACTGAAGCTTTCTTT.

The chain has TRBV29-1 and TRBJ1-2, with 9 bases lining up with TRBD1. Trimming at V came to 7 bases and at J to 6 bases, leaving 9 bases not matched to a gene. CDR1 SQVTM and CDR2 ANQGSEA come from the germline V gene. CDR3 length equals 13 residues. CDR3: CSAKPWDRDGYTF. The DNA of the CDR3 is TGCAGCGCTAAACCATGGGACAGGGATGGCTACACCTTC.

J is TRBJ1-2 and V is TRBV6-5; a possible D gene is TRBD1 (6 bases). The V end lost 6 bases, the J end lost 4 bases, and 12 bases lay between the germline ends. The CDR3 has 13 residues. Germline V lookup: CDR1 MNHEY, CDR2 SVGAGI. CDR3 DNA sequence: TGTGCCAGCAGACAACCAGGGGCCTATGGCTACACCTTC. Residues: CASRQPGAYGYTF.

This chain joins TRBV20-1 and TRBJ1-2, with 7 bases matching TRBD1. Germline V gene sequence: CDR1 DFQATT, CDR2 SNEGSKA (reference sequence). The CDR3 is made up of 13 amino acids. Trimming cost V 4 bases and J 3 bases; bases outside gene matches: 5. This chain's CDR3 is CSATEGQYYGYTF. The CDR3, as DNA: TGCAGTGCTACTGAGGGACAGTACTATGGCTACACCTTC.

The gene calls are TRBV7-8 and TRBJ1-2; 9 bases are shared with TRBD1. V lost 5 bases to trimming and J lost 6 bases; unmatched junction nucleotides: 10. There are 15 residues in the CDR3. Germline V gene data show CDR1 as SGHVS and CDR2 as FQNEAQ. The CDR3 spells CASSTRDRAGDGYTF. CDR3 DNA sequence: TGTGCCAGCAGCACCCGGGACAGGGCAGGGGATGGCTACACCTTC.

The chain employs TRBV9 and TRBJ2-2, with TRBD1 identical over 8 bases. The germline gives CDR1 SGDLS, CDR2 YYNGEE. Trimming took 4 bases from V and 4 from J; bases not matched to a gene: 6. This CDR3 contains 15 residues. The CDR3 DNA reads TGTGCCAGCAGCTTCGGACAGGGTAGCACCGGGGAGCTGTTTTTT. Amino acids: CASSFGQGSTGELFF.

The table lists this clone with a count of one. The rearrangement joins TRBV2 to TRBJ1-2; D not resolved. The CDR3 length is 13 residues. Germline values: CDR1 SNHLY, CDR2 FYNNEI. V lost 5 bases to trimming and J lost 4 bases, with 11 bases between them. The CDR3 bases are TGTGCCAGCAGTCAGGCCAACTTCTATGGCTACACCTTC. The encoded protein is CASSQANFYGYTF.

The CDR3 DNA follows: TGTGCCAGTAACGCCCTTAGGCGGACTGAAGCTTTCTTT. It is translated as CASNALRRTEAFF. The chain couples TRBV19 to TRBJ1-1; D not certain. CDR1 LNHDA and CDR2 SQIVND come from the germline V gene (reference sequence). The CDR3 runs to 13 residues. V lost 7 bases, J lost 5 bases, and 14 bases lay in between.

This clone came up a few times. Here the CDR3 reads CASSYQTGVVTEAFF. CDR3 nucleotides: TGTGCCAGCAGCTATCAAACGGGGGTGGTCACTGAAGCTTTCTTT. The J gene is TRBJ1-1, the V gene TRBV11-2; a weak D match, TRBD1 (5 bases). The CDR3 spans 15 residues. V lost 4 bases and J lost 4, with 16 bases in between. Per the germline V gene, CDR1 is SGHAT and CDR2 is FQNNGV.

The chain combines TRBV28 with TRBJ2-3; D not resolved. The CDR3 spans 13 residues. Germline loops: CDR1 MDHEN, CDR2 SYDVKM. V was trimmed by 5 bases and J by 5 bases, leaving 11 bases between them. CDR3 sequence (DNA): TGTGCCAGCAGTCATAACTCGGGAGATACGCAGTATTTT. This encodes CASSHNSGDTQYF.

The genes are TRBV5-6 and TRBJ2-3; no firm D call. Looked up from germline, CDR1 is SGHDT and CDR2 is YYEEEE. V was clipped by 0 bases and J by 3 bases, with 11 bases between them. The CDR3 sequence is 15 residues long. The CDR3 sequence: CASSLDGGGTDTQYF. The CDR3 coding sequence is TGTGCCAGCAGCTTGGATGGCGGTGGGACAGATACGCAGTATTTT.